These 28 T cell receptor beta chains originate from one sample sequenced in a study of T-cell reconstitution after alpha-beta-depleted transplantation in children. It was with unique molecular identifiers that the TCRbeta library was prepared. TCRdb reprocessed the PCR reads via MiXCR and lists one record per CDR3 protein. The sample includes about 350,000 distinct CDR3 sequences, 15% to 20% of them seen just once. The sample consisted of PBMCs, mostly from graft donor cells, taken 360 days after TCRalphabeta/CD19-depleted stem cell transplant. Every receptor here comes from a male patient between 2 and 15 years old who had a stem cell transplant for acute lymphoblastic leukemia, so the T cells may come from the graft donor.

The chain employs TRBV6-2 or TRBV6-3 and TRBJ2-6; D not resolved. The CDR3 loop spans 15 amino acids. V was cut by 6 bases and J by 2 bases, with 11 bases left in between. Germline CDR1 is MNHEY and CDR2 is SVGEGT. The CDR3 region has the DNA TGTGCCAGCAGCAGGAGTGGGACTGGGGCCAACGTCCTGACTTTC. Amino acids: CASSRSGTGANVLTF.

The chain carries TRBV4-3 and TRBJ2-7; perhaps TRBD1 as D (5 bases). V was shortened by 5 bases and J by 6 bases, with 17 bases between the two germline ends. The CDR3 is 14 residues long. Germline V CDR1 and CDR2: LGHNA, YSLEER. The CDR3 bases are TGCGCCAGCAGCGCAGGGCGGTATGGACGCGAGCAGTACTTC. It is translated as CASSAGRYGREQYF.

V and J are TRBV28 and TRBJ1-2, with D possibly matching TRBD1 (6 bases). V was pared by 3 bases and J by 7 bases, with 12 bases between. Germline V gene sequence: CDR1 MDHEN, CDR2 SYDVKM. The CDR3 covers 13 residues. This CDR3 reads CASSFLPGAGYTF. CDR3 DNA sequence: TGTGCCAGCAGTTTTCTCCCGGGGGCTGGCTACACCTTC.

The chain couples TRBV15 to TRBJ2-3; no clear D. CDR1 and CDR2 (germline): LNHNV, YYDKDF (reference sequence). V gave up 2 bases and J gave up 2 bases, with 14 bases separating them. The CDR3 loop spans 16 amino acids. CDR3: CATSRPTPSATDTQYF. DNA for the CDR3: TGTGCCACCAGCAGACCCACCCCCAGCGCCACAGATACGCAGTATTTT.

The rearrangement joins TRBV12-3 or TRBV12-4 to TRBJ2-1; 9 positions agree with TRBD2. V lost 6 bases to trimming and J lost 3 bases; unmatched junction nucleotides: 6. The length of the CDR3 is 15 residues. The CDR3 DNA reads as TGTGCCAGCAGCTTGAGCGGGAGGATCTACAATGAGCAGTTCTTC. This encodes CASSLSGRIYNEQFF.

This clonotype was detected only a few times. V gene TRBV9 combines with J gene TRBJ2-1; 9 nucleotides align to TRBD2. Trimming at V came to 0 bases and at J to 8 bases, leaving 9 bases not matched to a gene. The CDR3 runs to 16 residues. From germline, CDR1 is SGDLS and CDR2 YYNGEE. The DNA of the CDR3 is TGTGCCAGCAGCGTAGTTCCAGCGGGAGGAACCCATGAGCAGTTCTTC. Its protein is CASSVVPAGGTHEQFF.

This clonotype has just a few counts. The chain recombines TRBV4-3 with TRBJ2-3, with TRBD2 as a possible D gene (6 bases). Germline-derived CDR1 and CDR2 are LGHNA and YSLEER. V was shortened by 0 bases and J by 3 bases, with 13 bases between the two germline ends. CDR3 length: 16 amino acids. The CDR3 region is CASSQDAGRGTDTQYF. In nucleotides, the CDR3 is TGCGCCAGCAGCCAAGACGCGGGGAGAGGTACAGATACGCAGTATTTT.

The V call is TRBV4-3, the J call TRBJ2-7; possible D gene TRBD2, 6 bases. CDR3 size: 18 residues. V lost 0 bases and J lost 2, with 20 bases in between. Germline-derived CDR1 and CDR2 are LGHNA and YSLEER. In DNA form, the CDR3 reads TGCGCCAGCAGCCAAGAACTAGCTGCCCCCTTATTAGCCTACGAGCAGTACTTC. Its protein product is CASSQELAAPLLAYEQYF.

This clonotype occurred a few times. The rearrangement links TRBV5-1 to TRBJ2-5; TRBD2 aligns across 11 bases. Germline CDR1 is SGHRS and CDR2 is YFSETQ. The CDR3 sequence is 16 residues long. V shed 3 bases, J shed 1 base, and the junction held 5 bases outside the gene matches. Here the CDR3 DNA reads TGCGCCAGCAGCTCCCCGACTAGCGGGATCCAAGAGACCCAGTACTTC. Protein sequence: CASSSPTSGIQETQYF.

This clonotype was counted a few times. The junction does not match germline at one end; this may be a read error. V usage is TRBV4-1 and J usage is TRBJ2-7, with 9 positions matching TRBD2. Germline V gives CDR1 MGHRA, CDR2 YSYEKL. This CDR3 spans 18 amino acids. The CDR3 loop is CASIQLNSGGPAPYEQYF. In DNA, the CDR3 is TGCGCCAGCATCCAATTGAATAGCGGGGGACCAGCACCCTACGAGCAGTACTTC.

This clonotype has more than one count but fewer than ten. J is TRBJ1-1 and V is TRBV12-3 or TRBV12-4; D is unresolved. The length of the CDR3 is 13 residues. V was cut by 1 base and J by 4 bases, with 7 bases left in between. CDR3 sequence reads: CASSLVHGTEAFF. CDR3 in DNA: TGTGCCAGCAGTTTAGTTCACGGCACTGAAGCTTTCTTT.

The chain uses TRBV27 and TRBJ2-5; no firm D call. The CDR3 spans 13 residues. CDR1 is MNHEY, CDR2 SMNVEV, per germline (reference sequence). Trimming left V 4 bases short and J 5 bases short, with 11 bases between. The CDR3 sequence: CASSSDLLETQYF. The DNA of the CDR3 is TGTGCCAGCAGTTCCGACTTGCTGGAGACCCAGTACTTC.

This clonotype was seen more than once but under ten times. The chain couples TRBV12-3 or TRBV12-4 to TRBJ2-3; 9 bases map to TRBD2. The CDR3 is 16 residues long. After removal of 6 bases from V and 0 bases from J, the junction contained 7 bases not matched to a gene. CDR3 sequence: CASSPPSGASTDTQYF. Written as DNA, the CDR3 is TGTGCCAGCAGCCCCCCTAGCGGGGCTAGCACAGATACGCAGTATTTT.

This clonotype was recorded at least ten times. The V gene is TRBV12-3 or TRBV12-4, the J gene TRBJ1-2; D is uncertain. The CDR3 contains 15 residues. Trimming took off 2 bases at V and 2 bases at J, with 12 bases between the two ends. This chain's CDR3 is CASSLPLGRNYGYTF. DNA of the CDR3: TGTGCCAGCAGTTTACCCCTCGGGAGGAACTATGGCTACACCTTC.

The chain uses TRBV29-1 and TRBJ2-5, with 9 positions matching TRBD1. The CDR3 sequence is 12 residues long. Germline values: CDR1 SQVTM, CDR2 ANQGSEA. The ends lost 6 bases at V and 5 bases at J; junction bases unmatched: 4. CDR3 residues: CSVRTGVETQYF. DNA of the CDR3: TGCAGCGTCAGGACAGGGGTGGAGACCCAGTACTTC.

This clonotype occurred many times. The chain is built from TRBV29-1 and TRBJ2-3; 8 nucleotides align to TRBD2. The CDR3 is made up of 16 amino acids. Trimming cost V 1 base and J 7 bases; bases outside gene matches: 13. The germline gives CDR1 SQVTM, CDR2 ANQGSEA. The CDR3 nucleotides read TGCAGCGTTGAAGTTCGGACTAGCCCAGGGGTATATACGCAGTATTTT. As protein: CSVEVRTSPGVYTQYF.

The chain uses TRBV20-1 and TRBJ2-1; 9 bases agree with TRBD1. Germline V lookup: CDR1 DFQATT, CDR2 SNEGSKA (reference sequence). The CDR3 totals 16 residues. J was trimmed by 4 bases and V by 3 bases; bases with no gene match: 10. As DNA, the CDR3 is TGCAGTGCTAGCCCCACCGGGACAGGGTTTTACAATGAGCAGTTCTTC. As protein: CSASPTGTGFYNEQFF.

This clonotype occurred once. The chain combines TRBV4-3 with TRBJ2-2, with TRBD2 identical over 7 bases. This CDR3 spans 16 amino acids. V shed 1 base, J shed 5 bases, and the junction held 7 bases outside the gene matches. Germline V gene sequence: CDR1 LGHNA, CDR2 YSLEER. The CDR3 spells CASSQVTAGRTGELFF. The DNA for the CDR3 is TGCGCCAGCAGCCAAGTCACAGCGGGAAGAACCGGGGAGCTGTTTTTT.

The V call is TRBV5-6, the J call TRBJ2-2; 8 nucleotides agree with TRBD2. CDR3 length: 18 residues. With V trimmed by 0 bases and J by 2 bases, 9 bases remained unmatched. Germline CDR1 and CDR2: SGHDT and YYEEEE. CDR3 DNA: TGTGCCAGCAGCTTGGCCTCGGGAGGGGGGGGAAACACCGGGGAGCTGTTTTTT. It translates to CASSLASGGGGNTGELFF.

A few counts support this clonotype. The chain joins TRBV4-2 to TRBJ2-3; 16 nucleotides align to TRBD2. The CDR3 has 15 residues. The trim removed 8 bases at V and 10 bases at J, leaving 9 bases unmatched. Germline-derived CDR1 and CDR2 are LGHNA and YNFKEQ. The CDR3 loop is CASDPGTSGRGAQYF. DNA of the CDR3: TGTGCCAGCGACCCCGGGACTAGCGGGAGGGGTGCGCAGTATTTT.

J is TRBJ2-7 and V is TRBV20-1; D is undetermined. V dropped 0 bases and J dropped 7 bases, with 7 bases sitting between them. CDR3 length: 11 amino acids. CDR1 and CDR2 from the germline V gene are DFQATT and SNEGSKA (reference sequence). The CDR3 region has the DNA TGCAGTGCTAGAGATCTGCCGGAGCAGTACTTC. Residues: CSARDLPEQYF.

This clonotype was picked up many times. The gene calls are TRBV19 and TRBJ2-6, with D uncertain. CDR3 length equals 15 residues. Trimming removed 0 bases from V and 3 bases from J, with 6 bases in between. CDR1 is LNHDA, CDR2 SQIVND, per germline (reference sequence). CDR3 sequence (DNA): TGTGCCAGTAGTATAGACCTCTATGGGGCCAACGTCCTGACTTTC. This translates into CASSIDLYGANVLTF.

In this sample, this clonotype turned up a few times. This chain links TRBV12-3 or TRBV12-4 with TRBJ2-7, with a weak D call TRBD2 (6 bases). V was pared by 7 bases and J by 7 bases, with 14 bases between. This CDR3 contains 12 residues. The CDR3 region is CASTKGRGEQYF. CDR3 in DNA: TGTGCCAGCACCAAGGGGCGGGGTGAGCAGTACTTC.

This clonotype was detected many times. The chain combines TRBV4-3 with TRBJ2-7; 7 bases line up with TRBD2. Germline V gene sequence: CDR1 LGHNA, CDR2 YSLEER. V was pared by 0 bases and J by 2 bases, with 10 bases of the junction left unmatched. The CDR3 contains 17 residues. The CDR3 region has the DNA TGCGCCAGCAGCCAAGATTGGAGCGGGATGGCGGCCTACGAGCAGTACTTC. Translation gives CASSQDWSGMAAYEQYF.

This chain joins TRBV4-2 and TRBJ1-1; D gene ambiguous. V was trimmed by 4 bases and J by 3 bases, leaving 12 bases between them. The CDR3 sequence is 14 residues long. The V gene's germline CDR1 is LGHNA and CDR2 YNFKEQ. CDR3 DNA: TGTGCCAGCAGCCTGCCGGGGAGGGACACTGAAGCTTTCTTT. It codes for CASSLPGRDTEAFF.

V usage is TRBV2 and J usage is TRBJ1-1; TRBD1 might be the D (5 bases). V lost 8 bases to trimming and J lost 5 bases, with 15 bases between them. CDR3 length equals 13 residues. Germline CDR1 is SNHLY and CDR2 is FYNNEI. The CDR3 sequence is CASGAAGRTEAFF. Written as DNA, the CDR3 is TGTGCCAGCGGGGCGGCCGGTAGGACTGAAGCTTTCTTT.

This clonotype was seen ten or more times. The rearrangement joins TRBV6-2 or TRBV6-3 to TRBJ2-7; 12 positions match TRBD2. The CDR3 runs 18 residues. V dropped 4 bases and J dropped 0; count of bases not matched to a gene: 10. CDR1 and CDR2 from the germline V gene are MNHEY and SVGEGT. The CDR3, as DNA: TGTGCCAGCAGTTCCCTAGCGGGAGGGCCTACCAGCTCCTACGAGCAGTACTTC. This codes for CASSSLAGGPTSSYEQYF.

The CDR3 protein is CASSFVAGSYEQYF. CDR3 DNA sequence: TGTGCCAGCAGTTTTGTAGCGGGAAGCTACGAGCAGTACTTC. J is TRBJ2-7 and V is TRBV27, with 8 bases lining up with TRBD2. Trimming took 3 bases from V and 3 from J; bases not matched to a gene: 4. Germline V gives CDR1 MNHEY, CDR2 SMNVEV (reference sequence). This CDR3 contains 14 residues.